This T cell receptor beta chain originates from a study of CD8+ T cells in alopecia areata. The CDR3 consists of 15 residues. The ends were cut back, 4 bases at V and 0 bases at J, with 13 bases in the middle. Germline V CDR1 and CDR2: SQVTM, ANQGSEA. Findings of the study overall: Researchers say the link of baseline CD8+ expansion to response remains uncertain, with one nonresponder. Many expanded lesional clones persisted during tofacitinib (in both scalp and blood).

cDNA reverse transcribed from extracted RNA served as the sequencing template. Assay used: immunoSEQ multiplex PCR; TCRdb lists only in-frame clones, some missing. The sample has roughly 200,000 clones, approximately 38% seen once. Stated treatment: oral pan-JAK inhibitor, 5-10 mg twice daily. Points on this clone: Its specificity is not known. Other DNA variants within this sample encode the same CDR3.

The starting material was CD4+ T cells sorted from blood, obtained at approximately week 34, from a patient treated with tofacitinib. This chain uses TRBV29-1 with TRBJ2-4; TRBD1 might be the D (6 bases). The sequence came from a human donor with alopecia areata. DNA for the CDR3: TGCAGCGTTGCTAGTGTAGGGGGAGCCAAAAACATTCAGTACTTC. Translated, it gives CSVASVGGAKNIQYF. Using reference TRBV29-1 and TRBJ2-4 for the parts outside the CDR3, the full variable domain is SAVISQKPSRDICQRGTSLTIQCQVDSQVTMMFWYRQQPGQSLTLIATANQGSEATYESGFVIDKFPISRPNLTFSTLTVSNMSPEDSSIYLCSVASVGGAKNIQYFGAGTRLSVL.